The clone carrying this T cell receptor beta chain was found a few times. This entry belongs to a study of neurological immune-mediated disorders. Trimming shortened V by 0 bases and J by 4 bases, and 17 bases separated the two germline ends. This CDR3 is built from 17 residues. Germline V CDR1 and CDR2: SGHVS, FQNEAQ. Each CDR3 protein gets one entry after TCRdb re-called the 5' RACE reads with MiXCR. The data hold tens of thousands of distinct CDR3 sequences, with 5.2% observed a single time. The receptor comes from a man aged 18 to 30 with multiple sclerosis. This chain links TRBV7-8 with TRBJ2-3; D remains ambiguous. The specimen was PBMCs. CDR3 nucleotide sequence: TGTGCCAGCAGCTTAGCGCCCTCCGGAGTTCGGGCAGATACGCAGTATTTT. Encoded protein: CASSLAPSGVRADTQYF.